The present T cell receptor beta chain was sequenced within a study of cytomegalovirus exposure and HLA in healthy donors. Study-wide background: There were a few hundred genotyped donors. Of these, roughly 80% fell in the genetic ancestry cluster associated with self-reported Caucasian donors. Regarding the study as a whole: Cytomegalovirus-associated status was assigned to roughly 160 TCR beta chains. Researchers reported from a later analysis that most CMV-associated TCR beta chains appeared HLA-restricted. In a later analysis, a genetic analysis reported fewer productive-TCR N-insertions in an Asian-associated ancestry cluster than the cohort average.

Regarding this clone: The antigen is not known.

The primer mix had 60 Vbeta and 13 Jbeta primers. Sequencing was performed with immunoSEQ multiplex PCR; in TCRdb, only in-frame clones are kept and a portion is missing. This table lists about 200,000 clones. Germline V gene sequence: CDR1 MNHNY, CDR2 SVGAGI (reference sequence). The ends lost 6 bases at V and 7 bases at J; junction bases unmatched: 13. The CDR3 runs to 15 residues. This TCR was recovered from a man aged 30-40 years in good health and CMV-seronegative. This chain connects TRBV6-6 to TRBJ2-3; the match to TRBD2 covers 7 bases. The specimen was PBMCs. The CDR3 DNA is TGTGCCAGCAGATTTACTAGCGCGAAGGTCAATACGCAGTATTTT. Translating it yields CASRFTSAKVNTQYF.